This T cell receptor (beta chain) is from a study of shared clonotypes between healthy human individuals. In its sample, this clone was seen a few times. Trimming stripped 6 bases from V and 3 bases from J, with 14 bases between. Germline V gives CDR1 SNHLY, CDR2 FYNNEI. This CDR3 comprises 15 residues. Assay used: immunoSEQ multiplex PCR; TCRdb lists only in-frame clones, some missing. Of fewer than 2.5 million clones in the sample, 93% were seen once. This clonotype originated in a man between 18 and 35 years old in good health. Some clones in this sample may be carry-over from other donors' samples. The chain is built from TRBV2 and TRBJ1-4; no reliable D call. Material: naive CD4+ T cells from PBMCs. The subset is: CD45RA+ positively selected. CDR3 bases: TGTGCCAGCAGCGGGGAGAGGCGGGCTAATGAAAAACTGTTTTTT. This sequence encodes CASSGERRANEKLFF.